The next 13 T cell receptor beta chains were all read from a single sample in a study of T-cell memory formation after mild COVID-19. Each CDR3 protein gets one entry after TCRdb re-called the 5' RACE reads with MiXCR. The data contain 300,000 to 350,000 distinct CDR3 sequences, less than 20% of them singletons. Input material: PBMCs or a T cell subset sorted from them (not recorded which). These TCRs come from a man aged 18 to 35 who had mild COVID-19 (a few samples of this study predate the infection). Cell type and time point are not known.

The chain links TRBV5-6 to TRBJ2-5, with a tentative D call TRBD1 (8 bases). The CDR3 is 14 amino acids. From germline, CDR1 is SGHDT and CDR2 YYEEEE. Trimming shortened V by 4 bases and J by 4 bases, and 14 bases separated the two germline ends. The CDR3 reads CASSRTGRGETQYF. In DNA form, the CDR3 reads TGTGCCAGCAGCCGGACAGGGAGGGGAGAGACCCAGTACTTC.

This clonotype was seen more than once but under ten times. The chain uses TRBV6-1 and TRBJ2-7, with 7 bases aligning to TRBD1. Germline CDR1 and CDR2: MNHNS and SASEGT. This CDR3 spans 15 amino acids. After removal of 9 bases from V and 4 bases from J, the junction contained 15 bases not matched to a gene. The CDR3 reads CASSSLQGLTYEQYV. CDR3 DNA: TGTGCCAGTTCTTCGCTACAGGGGTTAACATACGAGCAGTACGTC.

This clonotype has a handful of counts. The rearrangement links TRBV6-2 or TRBV6-3 to TRBJ2-1; no clear D. The CDR3 sequence is 13 residues long. V lost 7 bases and J lost 5, with 12 bases in between. Germline assignment: CDR1 MNHEY and CDR2 SVGEGT. In DNA, the CDR3 is TGTGCCAGCAAATCGCACGCGGACAATGAGCAGTTCTTC. Encoded protein: CASKSHADNEQFF.

The rearrangement uses TRBV10-2 and TRBJ2-7; D assignment may be TRBD1 or TRBD2 (5 bases each). Per the germline V gene, CDR1 is WSHSY and CDR2 is SAAADI. The CDR3 covers 14 residues. V was clipped by 7 bases and J by 3 bases, with 16 bases between them. The CDR3 nucleotides read TGCGCCAGCATGAATAAGAGGGACGGCTACGAGCAGTACGTC. The encoded protein is CASMNKRDGYEQYV.

This clonotype was seen a handful of times. The chain links TRBV6-5 to TRBJ1-2, with a weak D call TRBD1 (5 bases). Trimming removed 6 bases from V and 4 bases from J, with 15 bases in between. The CDR3 sequence is 14 residues long. The germline gives CDR1 MNHEY, CDR2 SVGAGI. Here the CDR3 reads CASSPGTDFYGYTF. DNA for the CDR3: TGTGCCAGCAGCCCCGGGACGGACTTCTATGGCTACACCTTC.

The chain combines TRBV18 with TRBJ1-2, with D hard to call. Between the trimmed V and J ends, which lost 3 bases and 2 bases, there was a span of 7 bases. The CDR3 extends over 13 amino acids. Germline values: CDR1 KGHSH, CDR2 LQKENI. The CDR3 is CASSPDENYGYTF. Written as DNA, the CDR3 is TGTGCCAGCTCACCGGACGAGAACTATGGCTACACCTTC.

This clonotype was found a few times. The chain links TRBV3-1 to TRBJ2-5, with D uncertain. Trimming pared 0 bases from V and 3 bases from J, leaving 8 bases between. This CDR3 comprises 14 residues. Germline CDR1 and CDR2: LGHDT and YNNKEL (reference sequence). The CDR3 spells CASSQDPREETQYF. Written as DNA, the CDR3 is TGTGCCAGCAGCCAAGATCCACGGGAAGAGACCCAGTACTTC.

This clonotype was found once. The chain recombines TRBV5-1 with TRBJ2-3; tentatively, D is TRBD1 (6 bases). V lost 1 base to trimming and J lost 2 bases, with 11 bases between them. Germline loops: CDR1 SGHRS, CDR2 YFSETQ. This CDR3 region has 15 residues. As DNA, the CDR3 is TGCGCCAGCAGCTTGAGGGGGTCGGTCACAGATACGCAGTATTTT. This sequence encodes CASSLRGSVTDTQYF.

This clonotype was seen only a few times. This chain connects TRBV5-1 to TRBJ2-1; TRBD2 matches at 11 bases. V trimming: 4 bases; J trimming: 6 bases; junction bases outside the gene matches: 9. The CDR3 sequence is 16 residues long. Looked up from germline, CDR1 is SGHRS and CDR2 is YFSETQ. Written as DNA, the CDR3 is TGCGCCAGCAGCCTGGACAGGACTAGCGGGCGCAATGAGCAGTTCTTC. It specifies CASSLDRTSGRNEQFF.

V is TRBV4-1 and J is TRBJ2-7; D is undetermined. The V gene's germline CDR1 is MGHRA and CDR2 YSYEKL. The V and J ends lost 0 bases and 3 bases respectively, with 9 bases between them. The CDR3 totals 14 residues. CDR3 amino acids: CASSQELVVYEQYF. The CDR3 nucleotides read TGCGCCAGCAGCCAAGAGTTAGTCGTCTACGAGCAGTACTTC.

V is TRBV4-3 and J is TRBJ1-2; 8 nucleotides agree with TRBD1. The V and J ends lost 0 bases and 2 bases, in that order; junction bases with no gene match: 2. CDR3 length: 15 amino acids. Germline CDR1 reads LGHNA; CDR2 reads YSLEER. The CDR3 region has the DNA TGCGCCAGCAGCCAAGAGTGGACAGGGAACTATGGCTACACCTTC. Amino acids: CASSQEWTGNYGYTF.

This CDR3 is CASRPQGYTGELFF. In DNA, the CDR3 is TGTGCCAGCAGGCCACAGGGATACACCGGGGAGCTGTTTTTT. V gene TRBV3-1 combines with J gene TRBJ2-2, with D possibly being TRBD1 (6 bases). The CDR3 has 14 residues. Germline V lookup: CDR1 LGHDT, CDR2 YNNKEL (reference sequence). V was trimmed by 6 bases and J by 3 bases, leaving 11 bases between them.

This clonotype was seen only a few times. The rearrangement uses TRBV7-9 and TRBJ2-7, with 7 bases that match TRBD2. V dropped 4 bases and J dropped 4; count of bases not matched to a gene: 13. Germline CDR1 SEHNR, CDR2 FQNEAQ (reference sequence). CDR3 length: 16 residues. The CDR3 DNA is TGTGCCAGCAGCTCCTCGGGGGGAGGGGAGCCATACGAGCAGTACGTC. Translated, it gives CASSSSGGGEPYEQYV.